These 22 T cell receptor beta chains came from one sample sequenced in a study of blood T cell repertoires in COVID-19. Produced via immunoSEQ multiplex PCR; TCRdb's table is partial and in-frame only. In the table there are around 130,000 clones, about 85% of which are singletons. Sequencing was performed on peripheral blood. Source of these receptors: a human donor with COVID-19, enrolled during active disease. The donor label of this sample is uncertain.

The V call is TRBV7-9, the J call TRBJ2-4; tentative D call: TRBD1 (5 bases). Trimming pared 1 base from V and 11 bases from J, leaving 18 bases between. Germline CDR1 and CDR2: SEHNR and FQNEAQ (reference sequence). This CDR3 is built from 15 residues. The CDR3 here is CASSLGGLESGVQYF. The CDR3 DNA reads TGTGCCAGCAGCTTAGGGGGCTTGGAGAGTGGGGTTCAGTACTTC.

The V gene is TRBV5-1, the J gene TRBJ2-7; 7 bases fit TRBD2. Germline V gives CDR1 SGHRS, CDR2 YFSETQ. This CDR3 has 15 amino acids. J gave up 0 bases and V 4 bases, and 7 bases lay outside the gene matches. CDR3 sequence reads: CASSQSGGTSYEQYF. The CDR3 DNA follows: TGCGCCAGCAGCCAATCCGGGGGGACCTCCTACGAGCAGTACTTC.

This chain joins TRBV7-3 and TRBJ1-1, with D unclear. The CDR3 loop spans 14 amino acids. From germline, CDR1 is SGHTA and CDR2 FQGTGA. The V end lost 1 base, the J end lost 1 base, and 7 bases lay between the germline ends. This CDR3 is CASSLSSGNTEAFF. The CDR3 bases are TGTGCCAGCAGCTTAAGTTCGGGGAACACTGAAGCTTTCTTT.

This clone was observed a single time. This rearrangement joins TRBV5-1 to TRBJ1-4, with D perhaps matching TRBD1 (5 bases). Trimming removed 5 bases at V and 3 bases at J, with 11 bases between. The CDR3 is made up of 14 amino acids. Germline V gene sequence: CDR1 SGHRS, CDR2 YFSETQ. CDR3 sequence reads: CASRMDTSNEKLFF. In DNA form, the CDR3 reads TGCGCCAGCAGGATGGACACCTCTAATGAAAAACTGTTTTTT.

The genes are TRBV6-5 and TRBJ1-2; possible D gene TRBD1, 5 bases. Germline V gene sequence: CDR1 MNHEY, CDR2 SVGAGI. The CDR3 has 12 amino acids. Trimming took off 5 bases at V and 8 bases at J, with 12 bases between the two ends. CDR3 nucleotides: TGTGCCAGCAGTCACAGGCTGGGAGGCTACACCTTC. Amino acids: CASSHRLGGYTF.

The CDR3 DNA reads TGTGCCAGCAGCCAAGATGTCAGGGGCAATCAGCCCCAGCATTTT. Translation gives CASSQDVRGNQPQHF. This chain connects TRBV4-2 to TRBJ1-5; possibly TRBD1 for D (5 bases). Germline assignment: CDR1 LGHNA and CDR2 YNFKEQ. V was clipped by 0 bases and J by 2 bases, with 8 bases between them. The CDR3 runs to 15 residues.

This chain joins TRBV19 and TRBJ2-7, with 9 bases matching TRBD1. The ends lost 6 bases at V and 5 bases at J; junction bases unmatched: 8. The CDR3 has 14 residues. Germline loops: CDR1 LNHDA, CDR2 SQIVND (reference sequence). The CDR3, as DNA: TGTGCCAGTAGAATCTGGGACAGGGCGGACGAGCAGTACTTC. Its protein product is CASRIWDRADEQYF.

The sample holds one count of this clone. The CDR3 DNA reads as TGCGCCAGCAGCTTGGTTCAGGGGGAAGGTTACAATGAGCAGTTCTTC. Its translation is CASSLVQGEGYNEQFF. The V gene is TRBV5-1, the J gene TRBJ2-1; 7 nucleotides match TRBD1. CDR1 is SGHRS and CDR2 is YFSETQ in the germline V gene. The CDR3 is 16 residues long. The V and J ends lost 0 bases and 4 bases, in that order; junction bases with no gene match: 7.

V usage is TRBV6-5 and J usage is TRBJ2-7; a possible D gene is TRBD1 (5 bases). The CDR3 covers 15 residues. V was pared by 1 base and J by 3 bases, with 13 bases between. Germline V lookup: CDR1 MNHEY, CDR2 SVGAGI. The DNA of the CDR3 is TGTGCCAGCAGTTACTTTGCCGGACACAACTACGAGCAGTACTTC. Translating gives CASSYFAGHNYEQYF.

This chain uses TRBV6-1 with TRBJ1-5; TRBD1 matches at 7 bases. The ends lost 3 bases at V and 3 bases at J; junction bases unmatched: 8. In germline, CDR1 is MNHNS, CDR2 SASEGT. The CDR3 totals 16 residues. As DNA, the CDR3 is TGTGCCAGCAGTGACAGGGGGGCTACGATCAATCAGCCCCAGCATTTT. Translated, it gives CASSDRGATINQPQHF.

This chain connects TRBV6-1 to TRBJ2-3; TRBD2 might be the D (5 bases). The germline gives CDR1 MNHNS, CDR2 SASEGT. V lost 2 bases, J lost 2 bases, and 14 bases lay in between. There are 16 residues in the CDR3. CDR3 sequence reads: CASSEWERLNTDTQYF. As DNA, the CDR3 is TGTGCCAGCAGTGAATGGGAGCGGCTTAACACAGATACGCAGTATTTT.

The V call is TRBV4-1, the J call TRBJ1-5; D gene unclear. The CDR3 runs to 14 residues. Per germline, CDR1 MGHRA and CDR2 YSYEKL. V lost 1 base, J lost 6 bases, and 10 bases lay in between. CDR3 in DNA: TGCGCCAGCAGCCAAGCTGGGCTGGGTCAGCCCCAGCATTTT. Translating gives CASSQAGLGQPQHF.

This sequence joins TRBV13 and TRBJ2-3, with a possible D match to TRBD2 (6 bases). The germline gives CDR1 PRHDT, CDR2 FYEKMQ (reference sequence). The CDR3 covers 17 residues. V lost 3 bases and J lost 7, with 23 bases in between. The CDR3 loop is CASSFALPGGKRHTQYF. The CDR3 coding sequence is TGTGCCAGCAGCTTCGCCCTTCCCGGCGGGAAACGACATACGCAGTATTTT.

The chain joins TRBV21-1 to TRBJ2-3; TRBD1 was called by the table and not checked on the DNA. TRBV21-1 is recorded as a pseudogene. The CDR3 runs to 16 residues. For the CDR3, the DNA is TGTGCCAGCAGCAAAGGGTCAGATCATAGCACAGATACGCAGTATTTT. Translating gives CASSKGSDHSTDTQYF.

This clone was counted a single time. The rearrangement uses TRBV10-3 and TRBJ1-3; tentative D call: TRBD1 (5 bases). Trimming shortened V by 3 bases and J by 2 bases, and 17 bases separated the two germline ends. Germline CDR1 reads ENHRY; CDR2 reads SYGVKD. This CDR3 has 17 residues. The CDR3 DNA follows: TGTGCCATCAGTGATTTGGCCAGGGTCGGACCTGGAAACACCATATATTTT. This gives the protein CAISDLARVGPGNTIYF.

CDR3 nucleotide sequence: TGTGCCAGCAGCTCCGGAACGGTTGAGGCCCAGCATTTT. It yields the protein CASSSGTVEAQHF. This rearrangement joins TRBV7-9 to TRBJ1-5; D call uncertain. Germline V gene lookup returns CDR1 SEHNR and CDR2 FQNEAQ (reference sequence). The CDR3 extends over 13 amino acids. V dropped 4 bases and J dropped 11 bases, with 15 bases sitting between them.

The chain combines TRBV10-2 with TRBJ1-2, with 7 bases matching TRBD1. In germline, CDR1 is WSHSY, CDR2 SAAADI. The CDR3 extends over 14 amino acids. J was trimmed by 6 bases and V by 4 bases; bases with no gene match: 8. CDR3 amino acids: CASSVGIQGNGYTF. In DNA form, the CDR3 reads TGCGCCAGCAGTGTAGGTATACAGGGGAATGGCTACACCTTC.

The V gene is TRBV3-1 (or the pseudogene TRBV3-2), the J gene TRBJ1-6, with D perhaps TRBD1 (5 bases). This CDR3 spans 13 amino acids. Trimming removed 2 bases at V and 9 bases at J, with 8 bases between. Germline CDR1 LGHDT, CDR2 YNNKEL (reference sequence). The CDR3 DNA sequence: TGTGCCAGCAGCCAATCCAGGGTTTCACCCCTCCACTTT. Translating it yields CASSQSRVSPLHF.

The chain joins TRBV7-2 to TRBJ2-1, with a weak D call TRBD2 (6 bases). Germline CDR1 and CDR2: SGHTA and FQGNSA. The CDR3 loop spans 15 amino acids. Trimming removed 5 bases from V and 0 bases from J, with 11 bases in between. The chain's CDR3 is CASSPGSTSYNEQFF. The CDR3 region has the DNA TGTGCCAGCAGCCCCGGGAGCACCTCCTACAATGAGCAGTTCTTC.

The V gene is TRBV19, the J gene TRBJ1-3; perhaps TRBD1 as D (6 bases). V lost 7 bases, J lost 0 bases, and 16 bases lay in between. This CDR3 comprises 16 residues. Germline V CDR1 and CDR2: LNHDA, SQIVND (reference sequence). The CDR3 DNA is TGTGCCAGTATCTTGACAGGTGCAAACTCTGGAAACACCATATATTTT. Its translation: CASILTGANSGNTIYF.

This clone was counted a few times. The J gene is TRBJ1-1, the V gene TRBV27; D gene unclear. The CDR3 spans 16 residues. Trimming removed 1 base at V and 1 base at J, with 13 bases between. Germline V gene sequence: CDR1 MNHEY, CDR2 SMNVEV (reference sequence). CDR3 coding DNA: TGTGCCAGCAGTTTATACTGGGCGGGCCGGAACACTGAAGCTTTCTTT. Translated, it gives CASSLYWAGRNTEAFF.

In this sample, this clone turned up a few times. The chain combines TRBV27 with TRBJ1-6; the match to TRBD1 covers 9 bases. Germline V lookup: CDR1 MNHEY, CDR2 SMNVEV (reference sequence). CDR3 length equals 19 residues. Losses at the gene ends were 6 bases for V and 8 bases for J; bases not matched to a gene: 20. The CDR3 region has the DNA TGTGCCAGCAGCCTACAGGCTAGGGACAGGGAAATTACATATTCACCCCTCCACTTT. As protein: CASSLQARDREITYSPLHF.